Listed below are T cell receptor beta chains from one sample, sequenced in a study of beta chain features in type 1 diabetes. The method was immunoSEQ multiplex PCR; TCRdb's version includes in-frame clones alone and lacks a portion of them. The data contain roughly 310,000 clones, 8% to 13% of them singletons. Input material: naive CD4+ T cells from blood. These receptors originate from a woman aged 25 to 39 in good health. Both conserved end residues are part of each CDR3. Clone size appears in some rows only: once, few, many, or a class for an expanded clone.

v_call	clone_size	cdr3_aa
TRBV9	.	CASSPRAGWIETQYF
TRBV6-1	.	CASSLLAGASYEQYF
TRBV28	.	CASSPGGQPQHF
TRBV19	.	CASSIGRLAGTYNEQFF
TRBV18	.	CASSPTLAGSRTDTQYF
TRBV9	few	CASSAYTGTGVNEQYF
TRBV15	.	CATSRDRAGDGELFF
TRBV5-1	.	CASNQQENTEAFF
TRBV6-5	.	CASSYGGQGYGYTF
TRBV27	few	CASSLYPQGWGETQYF
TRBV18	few	CASSPPVVGQRQETQYF